This T cell receptor (beta chain) derives from a study of cytomegalovirus exposure and HLA in healthy donors (dated by TCRdb to about 2017). Notes on the research overall: An earlier analysis of roughly 500 of the donors reported roughly 300 Gb of sequence data and 95 million to 140 million unique TCR beta sequences obtained from around 190 million T cells. Roughly 300 gigabases of sequencing data and approximately 92 million unique TCR sequences made up an early release that covered some 640 HLA-typed donors. Of the 350 to 400 genotyped donors, approximately 83% fell in the genetic ancestry cluster associated with self-reported Caucasian donors. The study aimed to test whether cataloging public T cell receptors could reveal signatures of past pathogen exposure. The T cell repertoires of under 700 subjects were profiled by immunosequencing and related to cytomegalovirus serostatus. Along with the approximately 700-subject first cohort, a separate validation cohort of around 110 different subjects was used. To predict cytomegalovirus infection status, the study combined high-throughput TCR immunosequencing, statistical association of individual TCRs with disease status, and machine learning. To study patterns of TCR occurrence, a later analysis re-analyzed previously published TCR beta repertoires from several hundred donors and added high-resolution HLA genotyping. In the later analysis, no new phenotypic data were used to find candidate immune exposures; instead, reliance was placed on TCR beta sequences and their occurrence across donors. In an earlier analysis of 500 to 650 of the donors, high-throughput TCR beta sequencing was used to judge whether each TCR beta V gene segment behaved as functional or pseudogenic. Donor age, sex, ethnicity and CMV serostatus were compiled alongside the repertoire data. Genome-wide SNP genotypes for about three fifths of the roughly 700 donors were used in a later genetic analysis, which treated that subset as a discovery cohort. Every repertoire in the discovery cohort had been generated on one and the same sequencing platform. HLA typing covered class I and class II loci at four-digit resolution. The number of donors typed differed by locus, with 629-630 for A, B, C, DRB1 and DQB1, 522 for DQA1, 600 to 610 for DPA1, and roughly 450 for DPB1. Roughly five DR-DQ haplotypes were treated as single units for association and clustering because of strong linkage in the cohort. On average, roughly 240,000 unique TCR beta nucleotide sequences were sequenced per donor among a few hundred genotyped donors of the cohort, with around 19% of those sequences being non-productive. Findings and caveats that apply to the study as a whole: Because HLA typing was missing for some donors at each locus, association tests included only the typed subset. A further reported finding was that TCR beta sequences accurately predicted the HLA-A and HLA-B alleles for most subjects in the first cohort. The only immune exposure information available for the cohort was CMV serostatus. At a false discovery rate of 0.05, a later analysis linked some 17,000 TCR beta sequences to specific HLA alleles. In a later analysis, the rate of TCR association differed among HLA loci, with DRB1 alleles having the most associated TCRs and HLA-C alleles having the fewest. A few of the identified cytomegalovirus-associated TCR beta chains were confirmed in vitro to be specific for cytomegalovirus antigens. In a later genetic analysis, a missense DCLRE1C variant was associated with V-gene and J-gene trimming of TCR beta chains, and the association was replicated in an independent cohort. When HLA alleles, especially DR and DQ, strongly co-occurred, attributing TCR associations to individual alleles was difficult. A cluster of highly shared sequence variants was judged likely to represent a technical artifact of the sequencing pipeline. The study gave a list of some 150 TCR beta chains associated with cytomegalovirus. In a later analysis, several top co-occurrence clusters were reported to appear linked to parvovirus B19, influenza, CMV and Epstein-Barr virus. The 87-base-pair reads could not distinguish some IMGT-functional V segments, including TRBV6-2 and TRBV6-3, so those segments were excluded. Over 15 rarely observed V segments, including chromosome 9 orphons, were excluded from the earlier analysis of approximately 500 of the donors because counts were too low. Correlated functional status among segregating V segments might be attributable to linkage disequilibrium, but an unknown experimental factor could not be ruled out. According to the authors, the approach could potentially be generalized to other disease states and immunological phenotypes. Presence/absence analyses assumed roughly uniform sequencing depth across donors, an assumption that may not hold. In an earlier analysis of several hundred of the donors, most TCR beta V segments were observed in productive rearrangements about 87% or about 30% of the time, broadly matching IMGT annotations. The classifier was reported to diagnose cytomegalovirus status with high specificity and sensitivity in both the original and validation cohorts. Most CMV-associated TCR beta chains appeared to be HLA-restricted in a later analysis, and the HLA associations seemed to be driven largely by CMV exposure. This cohort had only TCR beta chains sequenced, and the lack of alpha or paired-chain data limited which features could be detected. In a later analysis, HLA-associated TCR beta chains were found to be more clonally expanded and to have lower generation probabilities than equally common non-associated chains. Most TCR sequences were observed very rarely across donors, whereas some public TCRs were present in many individuals. According to a later genetic analysis, donors in an Asian-associated ancestry cluster had fewer N-insertions in productive TCRs than the approximately 710-donor mean.

In total, more than 500 healthy bone marrow donors made up the cohort. All cohort members were sampled while nominally healthy, although unrecorded immune exposures were likely present. The donor was CMV seronegative and was included in the group of approximately 350 seronegative cohort members. Each donor provided a peripheral blood sample, and peripheral blood mononuclear cells were used for TCR beta sequencing. The Qiagen DNeasy Blood Extraction Kit was used to extract genomic DNA from the blood cell samples. The receptor library was made with the immunoSEQ multiplex PCR assay. A mixture of 60 forward primers for TCR Vbeta segments and 13 reverse primers for TCR Jbeta segments was used in the multiplex PCR. The CDR3 region of rearranged TCR beta genes was amplified from genomic DNA with a multiplex PCR assay. The amplified TCR beta libraries were sequenced on the Illumina HiSeq System as 87-base-pair reads. In the authors' own workflow: A later analysis counted about 80 million unique TCR beta chains across the 666 repertoires, and around 12 million of these chains were shared by at least two donors. Raw reads were error-corrected and collapsed into unique sequences with a nearest-neighbor algorithm that merged closely related sequences to remove PCR and sequencing errors. CDR3 sequences were aligned to IMGT reference sequences to assign V, D and J gene segments. For a sequence to be retained, a match of at least six nucleotides was required to both a V gene segment and a J gene segment. A rearrangement counted as productive if the CDR3 had no stop codons and remained in frame with V and J, and every other rearrangement counted as non-productive. CDR3 was defined according to IMGT convention as the region running from the second conserved V-encoded cysteine to the conserved J-encoded phenylalanine. In an earlier analysis of some 550 of the donors, sequences lacking an unambiguous match to a single V gene segment were excluded. An earlier analysis of almost 600 of the donors classified V segments as functional when productive rearrangements were above 56.7% and as segregating when the standard deviation between donors was above 5%. A statistical classification framework was built for diagnosing cytomegalovirus status from the catalog of TCR beta chain sequences. In a later analysis, TCR nucleotide sequences were compared against IMGT/GENE-DB human TR gene sequences so that V and J genes could be assigned. In a later analysis, CDR3 sequences and most-parsimonious VDJ recombination scenarios were assigned using the TCRdist pipeline. In a later analysis, each TCR beta chain was defined by its CDR3 amino acid sequence together with its V-gene family, and reads lacking a unique V-gene family were excluded. To address suspected cross-contamination and a sequencing artifact, a later analysis removed some 620 highly shared, low-generation-probability nucleotide sequences. In a later analysis, a clonal expansion index for each public chain was calculated from normalized within-repertoire ranks of inferred template counts. Generation probabilities in a later analysis came from a VDJ recombination model fitted to out-of-frame rearrangements, and those results were checked against IGoR. In a later analysis, hypergeometric tests were used to score TCR-TCR, TCR-HLA and TCR-CMV co-occurrence, with a repertoire-size bias correction applied to TCR pairs. A later analysis estimated false discovery rates by permuting HLA or CMV assignments 20 times. In a later analysis, co-occurring TCRs were grouped using DBSCAN, with TCRdist sequence similarity added in when clustering inside HLA-allele-positive subsets. Repertoires with fewer than 30,000 or more than 120,000 public chains, plus five repertoires with anomalous nucleotide sharing, were excluded from co-occurrence clustering. TCRdb obtained this table from immuneACCESS and retained in-frame rearrangements with V and J assigned. These tables miss some clones; where compared with another copy, unresolved V genes account for less than half of the shortfall, and the remainder is unexplained. V, J and clone size were drawn from that table, and D and trimming were deduced from the DNA. A total of under 130,000 clones appear in this sample, approximately 79% of them only once. Approximately 3% of the sample is held by the ten biggest clonotypes.

V is shortened by 3 bases, J by 9 bases, and the region joining them spans 15 bases. CDR1 and CDR2 (LNHDA, SQIVND) derive from the germline V gene (reference sequence). The CDR3, from cysteine to phenylalanine, totals 14 residues. Only the CDR3 portion is preserved as DNA: 42 bases, with reading frame beginning at the first base. Details on this clone: Its recognized antigen is unknown. No base quality values were provided; no much bigger clone lies one nucleotide off.

This receptor chain uses TRBV19 and TRBJ1-5, and possibly TRBD1, on 5 matching bases. Sequencing was performed on PBMCs. The source is a woman between 35 and 50 years old in good health and CMV-seronegative. In nucleotides, the sequence is TGTGCCAGTAGTATTGAACCGGGACTTGGGCCCCAGCATTTT. This codes for CASSIEPGLGPQHF.